Presented here are 10 T cell receptor beta chains from one specimen sequenced in a study of identical twins. TCRdb re-analysed the 5' RACE reads in MiXCR, keeping a single row per CDR3 protein. The data hold roughly 150,000 distinct CDR3 sequences, with 3.5% observed a single time. Sequencing was performed on memory T cells sorted from blood. These receptors were collected from a man between 18 and 35 years old in good health.

In its sample, this clonotype was seen many times. V and J are TRBV5-4 and TRBJ1-2, with D tentatively TRBD1 (5 bases). The CDR3 runs to 13 residues. Per germline, CDR1 SGHNT and CDR2 YYREEE (reference sequence). Trimming shortened V by 6 bases and J by 5 bases, and 14 bases separated the two germline ends. The CDR3 here is CASTSTGVYGYTF. In nucleotides, the CDR3 is TGTGCCAGCACCTCTACAGGAGTTTATGGCTACACCTTC.

Many counts were recorded for this clonotype. The V call is TRBV11-2, the J call TRBJ1-2, with D possibly TRBD1 on 5 matching bases. The CDR3 sequence is 14 residues long. Germline CDR1 and CDR2: SGHAT and FQNNGV. V was pared by 5 bases and J by 1 base, with 11 bases between. The CDR3 nucleotides read TGTGCCAGCAGCGCTCTACAGGTTAACTATGGCTACACCTTC. As protein: CASSALQVNYGYTF.

This clonotype showed up many times. The rearrangement joins TRBV25-1 to TRBJ1-3, with D perhaps matching TRBD1 (5 bases). V was clipped by 11 bases and J by 2 bases, with 13 bases between them. Germline-derived CDR1 and CDR2 are MGHDK and SYGVNS. This CDR3 is built from 13 residues. CDR3 in amino acids: CAAGGDTGNTIYF. The CDR3 DNA is TGTGCCGCCGGGGGGGATACTGGAAACACCATATATTTT.

This clonotype has a count of ten or more. This chain connects TRBV7-2 to TRBJ2-7, with a tentative D call TRBD1 (6 bases). Germline CDR1 SGHTA, CDR2 FQGNSA. This CDR3 region has 14 residues. Trimming took off 5 bases at V and 2 bases at J, with 13 bases between the two ends. Written as DNA, the CDR3 is TGTGCCAGCAGCCCGGGGACACTAGCCTACGAGCAGTACTTC. It yields the protein CASSPGTLAYEQYF.

The genes are TRBV5-5 and TRBJ2-1, with TRBD2 matching 8 bases. The trim removed 5 bases at V and 6 bases at J, leaving 16 bases unmatched. The CDR3 is made up of 17 amino acids. Looked up from germline, CDR1 is SGHKS and CDR2 is YYEKEE (reference sequence). CDR3 residues: CASREGRGGRILNEQFF. In DNA form, the CDR3 reads TGTGCCAGCAGAGAAGGACGCGGGGGGCGAATCCTCAATGAGCAGTTCTTC.

This clonotype turned up a few times. V is TRBV10-3 and J is TRBJ1-2, with TRBD1 as a possible D gene (6 bases). CDR1 is ENHRY, CDR2 SYGVKD, per germline. Trimming removed 3 bases at V and 6 bases at J, with 11 bases between. This CDR3 comprises 13 residues. CDR3 in amino acids: CAISDFTGNGYTF. The CDR3 DNA sequence: TGTGCCATCAGTGACTTTACAGGGAATGGCTACACCTTC.

Ten or more counts support this clonotype. The chain combines TRBV3-1 with TRBJ1-5; D not resolved. The V end lost 3 bases, the J end lost 6 bases, and 15 bases lay between the germline ends. The length of the CDR3 is 15 residues. The V gene's germline CDR1 is LGHDT and CDR2 YNNKEL (reference sequence). CDR3 DNA sequence: TGTGCCAGCAGCCAGGGAACAGCTCCCGGTCAGCCCCAGCATTTT. Translated: CASSQGTAPGQPQHF.

This clonotype was counted ten times or more. The chain combines TRBV11-3 with TRBJ2-1; 7 bases are shared with TRBD2. The CDR3 covers 14 residues. The V gene's germline CDR1 is SGHNT and CDR2 YENEEA. Unmatched junction bases numbered 14, after V lost 4 bases and J lost 14 bases. CDR3 sequence reads: CASSSPGGGLRKFF. DNA for the CDR3: TGTGCCAGCAGCTCCCCCGGGGGAGGGCTTAGAAAGTTCTTC. The full variable domain, in which reference TRBV11-3 and TRBJ2-1 provide the parts outside the CDR3, is EAGVVQSPRYKIIEKKQPVAFWCNPISGHNTLYWYLQNLGQGPELLIRYENEEAVDDSQLPKDRFSAERLKGVDSTLKIQPAELGDSAVYLCASSSPGGGLRKFFGPGTRLTVL.

This clonotype has ten or more counts. The gene calls are TRBV5-4 and TRBJ1-2, with D possibly TRBD1 on 5 matching bases. Trimming removed 4 bases at V and 4 bases at J, with 11 bases between. CDR3 length: 13 amino acids. From germline, CDR1 is SGHNT and CDR2 YYREEE (reference sequence). The CDR3, as DNA: TGTGCCAGCAGCAGCGGGGACCTCTATGGCTACACCTTC. Its translation is CASSSGDLYGYTF.

This clonotype was counted many times. V is TRBV3-1 and J is TRBJ2-1, with D uncertain. Germline V gene data show CDR1 as LGHDT and CDR2 as YNNKEL (reference sequence). The CDR3 is made up of 11 amino acids. The V end was cut by 6 bases, the J end by 10 bases, with 10 bases between. CDR3 nucleotides: TGTGCCAGCAGGACCGATGGCGAGCAGTTCTTC. It specifies CASRTDGEQFF.